The 7 T cell receptor beta chains below all came from one sample that was sequenced in a study of glioma-infiltrating T cells. Amplification of TCR alpha and beta CDR3 regions from RNA used iRepertoire nested multiplex PCR. TCRdb called the multiplex PCR reads again in MiXCR, with one record for every CDR3 protein. The table shows about 140,000 distinct CDR3 sequences, with about 39% occurring only once. The sample was glioma tissue, nonneoplastic brain tissue, or PBMCs (not recorded which). The receptors here all came from a human donor with low-grade glioma or glioblastoma, undergoing nonglioma brain surgery, or in good health (not recorded which).

This clonotype was detected only a few times. V gene TRBV4-1 combines with J gene TRBJ2-3; 11 nucleotides line up with TRBD1. Germline V gene data show CDR1 as MGHRA and CDR2 as YSYEKL. J was trimmed by 4 bases and V by 4 bases; bases with no gene match: 4. This CDR3 is 15 amino acids long. The CDR3 loop reads CASSRDRGGADTQYF. CDR3 DNA: TGCGCCAGCAGCCGGGACAGGGGGGGCGCAGATACGCAGTATTTT.

The V call is TRBV5-1, the J call TRBJ2-1; D unclear. Germline assignment: CDR1 SGHRS and CDR2 YFSETQ. There are 13 residues in the CDR3. Trimming removed 4 bases from V and 5 bases from J, with 10 bases in between. The CDR3 DNA is TGCGCCAGCAGCCAACGAGCTAACAATGAGCAGTTCTTC. It encodes CASSQRANNEQFF. Full variable domain (rest looked up from reference TRBV5-1 and TRBJ2-1): KAGVTQTPRYLIKTRGQQVTLSCSPISGHRSVSWYQQTPGQGLQFLFEYFSETQRNKGNFPGRFSGRQFSNSRSEMNVSTLELGDSALYLCASSQRANNEQFFGPGTRLTVL.

V gene TRBV3-1 combines with J gene TRBJ1-1; TRBD1 might be the D (5 bases). The ends were cut back, 0 bases at V and 2 bases at J, with 7 bases in the middle. The CDR3 totals 14 residues. Germline lookup yields CDR1 LGHDT and CDR2 YNNKEL (reference sequence). The CDR3 nucleotides are TGTGCCAGCAGCCAAGAGACAGTTAACACTGAAGCTTTCTTT. It yields the protein CASSQETVNTEAFF.

This rearrangement joins TRBV6-6 to TRBJ1-4; D gene ambiguous. The germline CDR1 and CDR2 sequences are MNHNY and SVGAGI (reference sequence). The CDR3 spans 15 residues. Trimming took off 0 bases at V and 4 bases at J, with 9 bases between the two ends. Here the CDR3 reads CASSYSAVLNEKLFF. CDR3 nucleotide sequence: TGTGCCAGCAGTTACTCAGCGGTTCTTAATGAAAAACTGTTTTTT.

This chain joins TRBV6-2 or TRBV6-3 and TRBJ2-1; no firm D call. The ends were cut back, 3 bases at V and 2 bases at J, with 8 bases in the middle. Germline loops: CDR1 MNHEY, CDR2 SVGEGT. This CDR3 comprises 14 residues. The CDR3 nucleotides are TGTGCCAGCAGTTATTCAGGCCCCTACAATGAGCAGTTCTTC. Protein sequence: CASSYSGPYNEQFF.

The V and J genes are TRBV20-1 and TRBJ2-3, with D possibly called TRBD1 or TRBD2 (5 bases each). The CDR3 length is 14 residues. The V and J ends lost 5 bases and 0 bases respectively, with 12 bases between them. Germline CDR1 and CDR2: DFQATT and SNEGSKA (reference sequence). DNA of the CDR3: TGCAGTGCTTGGGACGAAACAAGCACAGATACGCAGTATTTT. Translating gives CSAWDETSTDTQYF.

The CDR3 coding sequence is TGCAGCGCCCTTTATGAGACCCGAGGGGGCAATGAGCAGTTCTTC. Amino acids: CSALYETRGGNEQFF. V gene TRBV20-1 combines with J gene TRBJ2-1; possible D gene TRBD1, 6 bases. The CDR3 is 15 amino acids. CDR1 and CDR2 (germline): DFQATT, SNEGSKA (reference sequence).